This is a list of T cell receptor beta chains from one sample in a study of CD8 T cells in ankylosing spondylitis. TCRdb reprocessed the 5' RACE reads via MiXCR and lists one record per CDR3 protein. This sample carries 700,000 to 1,000,000 distinct CDR3 sequences, roughly 10% of them seen once, and the ten largest clones take roughly 0.51%. The sample taken for sequencing was blood, either unsorted or a sorted T cell fraction (not recorded which). All receptors derive from a male donor with ankylosing spondylitis. Each CDR3 is given with its conserved first and last residue. The D gene is left open where the match is weak. Expanded clones get a size class; other rows say once, few or many, or leave the size out.

D gene,V gene,clone size,J gene,CDR3 DNA,CDR3 protein
.,TRBV3-1,few,TRBJ2-5,TGTGCCAGCAGCCAACGGCAGGGTCCACAAGAGACCCAGTACTTC,CASSQRQGPQETQYF
TRBD1,TRBV27,few,TRBJ2-7,TGTGCCAGCAGTTTACAGGGGGTGGGTTACGAGCAGTACTTC,CASSLQGVGYEQYF
TRBD2,TRBV27,many,TRBJ2-1,TGTGCCAGCAGTTTCAAAGCGGGGAGCTCCTACAATGAGCAGTTCTTC,CASSFKAGSSYNEQFF
TRBD2,TRBV2,few,TRBJ2-3,TGTGCCAGCTGTGAGCGGGACTCGAAGCAGTATTTT,CASCERDSKQYF
.,TRBV10-1,few,TRBJ2-1,TGCGCCAGCAGTATGGACGGTTCCTACAATGAGCAGTTCTTC,CASSMDGSYNEQFF
TRBD1,TRBV7-2,few,TRBJ2-2,TGTGCCAGCAGCTGGGACAGGGGTTCCGGGGAGCTGTTTTTT,CASSWDRGSGELFF
.,TRBV4-3,few,TRBJ1-1,TGCGCCAGCAGCCAAGTTAGGGGACACGAAATTATGAACACTGAAGCTTTCTTT,CASSQVRGHEIMNTEAFF
TRBD2,TRBV7-6,.,TRBJ2-1,TGTGCCACCCGGGGGGGGCCCGTCGGTGGTGAGCAGTTCTTC,CATRGGPVGGEQFF
.,TRBV7-8,many,TRBJ2-1,TGTGCCACCCGATTCGATGAGCAGTTCTTC,CATRFDEQFF
.,TRBV29-1,many,TRBJ2-1,TGCAGCGTTCGGCCCTCAAGGATTTACAATGAGCAGTTCTTC,CSVRPSRIYNEQFF
TRBD2,TRBV6-2/TRBV6-3,many,TRBJ2-3,TGTGCCAGCAGTTACAGCGCGGGGGGAACAGATACGCAGTATTTT,CASSYSAGGTDTQYF
.,TRBV7-9,.,TRBJ2-3,TGTGCCAGCACCCGAGGAAAATCGGGACGAGCAGATACGCAGTATTTT,CASTRGKSGRADTQYF
.,TRBV29-1,few,TRBJ2-1,TGCAGCGTTGAAGATAGAGGCGGGACCTACAATGAGCAGTTCTTC,CSVEDRGGTYNEQFF
TRBD2,TRBV4-1,.,TRBJ2-5,TGCGCCAGCAGCCAGGGATACGGTAGCGGGAGGGGGGCGGAGACCCAGTACTTC,CASSQGYGSGRGAETQYF
.,TRBV6-5,many,TRBJ1-1,TGTGCCAGCAAACTGTCTCACACTGAAGCTTTCTTT,CASKLSHTEAFF
TRBD1,TRBV15,.,TRBJ2-7,TGTGCCACCCGGGACAGGTGCAGGGCTAGGGGCGAGCAGTACTTC,CATRDRCRARGEQYF
.,TRBV7-2,.,TRBJ2-7,TGTGCCAGCAGCTTAGAGGGTAGGGTCTCGGAGCAGTACTTC,CASSLEGRVSEQYF
.,TRBV21-1,.,TRBJ2-2,TGTGCCAGCAGCGCTAGAAACAGGGGTCATACCGGGGAGCTGTTTTTT,CASSARNRGHTGELFF
TRBD2,TRBV11-3,.,TRBJ2-1,TGTGCCAGCAGCACCATTGGACTAGCGGGGGCTGAGCAGTTCTTC,CASSTIGLAGAEQFF
.,TRBV10-3,few,TRBJ1-1,TGTGCCATCAGCAGGACGGCGAACACTGAAGCTTTCTTT,CAISRTANTEAFF
TRBD2,TRBV5-1,.,TRBJ2-7,TGCGCCAGCAGCCGGGGACTAGCGGACGAGCAGTACTTC,CASSRGLADEQYF
.,TRBV6-5,few,TRBJ1-1,TGTGCCAGCAGTTACACAGCCTCCAACACTGAAGCTTTCTTT,CASSYTASNTEAFF
.,TRBV6-1,many,TRBJ1-2,TGTGCCAGCAAAAGGCAGGGGCCCGCTAACTATGGCTACACCTTC,CASKRQGPANYGYTF